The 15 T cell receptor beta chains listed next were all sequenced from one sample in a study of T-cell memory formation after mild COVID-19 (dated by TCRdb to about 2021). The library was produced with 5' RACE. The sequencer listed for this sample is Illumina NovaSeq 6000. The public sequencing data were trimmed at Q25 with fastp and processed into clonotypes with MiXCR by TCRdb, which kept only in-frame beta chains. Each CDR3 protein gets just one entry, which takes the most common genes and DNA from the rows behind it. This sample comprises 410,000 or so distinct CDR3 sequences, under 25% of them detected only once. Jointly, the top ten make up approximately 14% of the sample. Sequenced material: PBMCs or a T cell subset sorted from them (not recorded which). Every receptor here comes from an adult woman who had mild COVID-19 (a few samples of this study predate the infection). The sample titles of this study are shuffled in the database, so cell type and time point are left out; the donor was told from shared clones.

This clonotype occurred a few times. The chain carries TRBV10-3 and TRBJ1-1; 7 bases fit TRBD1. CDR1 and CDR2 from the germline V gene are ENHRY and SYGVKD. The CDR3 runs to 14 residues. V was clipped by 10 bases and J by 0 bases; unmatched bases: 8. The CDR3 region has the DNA TGTGCCAGCGCCGGGACAGACATGAACACTGAAGCTTTCTTT. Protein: CASAGTDMNTEAFF.

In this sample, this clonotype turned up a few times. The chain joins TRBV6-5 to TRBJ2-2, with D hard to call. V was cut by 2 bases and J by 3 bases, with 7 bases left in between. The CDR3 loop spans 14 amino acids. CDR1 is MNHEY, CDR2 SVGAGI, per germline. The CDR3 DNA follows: TGTGCCAGCAGTTACCTGGGTTACACCGGGGAGCTGTTTTTT. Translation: CASSYLGYTGELFF.

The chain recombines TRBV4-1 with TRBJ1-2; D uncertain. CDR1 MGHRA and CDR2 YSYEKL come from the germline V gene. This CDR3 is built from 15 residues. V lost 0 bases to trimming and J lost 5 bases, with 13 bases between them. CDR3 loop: CASSQDPRVRYGYTF. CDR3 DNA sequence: TGCGCCAGCAGCCAAGATCCTCGGGTACGGTATGGCTACACCTTC.

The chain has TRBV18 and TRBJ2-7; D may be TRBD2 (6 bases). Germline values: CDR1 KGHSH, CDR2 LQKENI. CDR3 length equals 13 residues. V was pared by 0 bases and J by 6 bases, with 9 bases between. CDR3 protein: CASSPPSGSEQYF. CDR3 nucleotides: TGTGCCAGCTCACCACCTTCCGGGAGCGAGCAGTACTTC. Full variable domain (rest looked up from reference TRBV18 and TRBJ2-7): NAGVMQNPRHLVRRRGQEARLRCSPMKGHSHVYWYRQLPEEGLKFMVYLQKENIIDESGMPKERFSAEFPKEGPSILRIQQVVRGDSAAYFCASSPPSGSEQYFGPGTRLTVT.

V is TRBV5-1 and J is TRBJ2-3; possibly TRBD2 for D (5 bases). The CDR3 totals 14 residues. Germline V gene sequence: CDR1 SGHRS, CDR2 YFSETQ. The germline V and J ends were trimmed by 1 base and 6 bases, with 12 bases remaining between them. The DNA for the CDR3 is TGCGCCAGCAGCTTGTGGACTGGCTCGGATACGCAGTATTTT. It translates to CASSLWTGSDTQYF.

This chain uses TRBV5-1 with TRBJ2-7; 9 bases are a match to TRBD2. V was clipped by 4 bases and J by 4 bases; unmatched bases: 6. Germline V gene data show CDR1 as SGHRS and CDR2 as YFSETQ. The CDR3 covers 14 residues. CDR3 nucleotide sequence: TGCGCCAGCAGCCTCAGCGGGAGGAGGTACGAGCAGTACTTC. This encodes CASSLSGRRYEQYF.

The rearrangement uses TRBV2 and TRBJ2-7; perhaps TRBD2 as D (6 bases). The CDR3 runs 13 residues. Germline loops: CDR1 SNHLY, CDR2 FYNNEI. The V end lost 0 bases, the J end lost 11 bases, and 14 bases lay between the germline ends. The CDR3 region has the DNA TGTGCCAGCAGTGAAGCGATAGCGGAAAAGGAGTACTTC. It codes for CASSEAIAEKEYF.

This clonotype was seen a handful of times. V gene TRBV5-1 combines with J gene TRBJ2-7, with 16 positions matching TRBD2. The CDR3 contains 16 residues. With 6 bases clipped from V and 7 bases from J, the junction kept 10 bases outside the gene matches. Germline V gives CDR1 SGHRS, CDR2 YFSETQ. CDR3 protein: CASNAGTSGGVWEQYF. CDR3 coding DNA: TGCGCCAGCAATGCCGGGACTAGCGGGGGGGTTTGGGAGCAGTACTTC.

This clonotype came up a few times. CDR3 nucleotides: TGTGCCAGCAGGACAGGGGGTAGGGGGGTCAATGAGCAGTTCTTC. Amino acid sequence: CASRTGGRGVNEQFF. The chain uses TRBV27 and TRBJ2-1, with 9 bases fitting TRBD1. Germline V CDR1 and CDR2: MNHEY, SMNVEV (reference sequence). This CDR3 comprises 15 residues. V trimming: 6 bases; J trimming: 6 bases; junction bases outside the gene matches: 9.

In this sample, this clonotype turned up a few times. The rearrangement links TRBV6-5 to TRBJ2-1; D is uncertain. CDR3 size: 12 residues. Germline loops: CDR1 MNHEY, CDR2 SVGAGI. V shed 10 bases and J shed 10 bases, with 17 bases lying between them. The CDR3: CATTSRALEQFF. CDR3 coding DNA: TGTGCCACCACAAGCAGAGCCTTGGAGCAGTTCTTC.

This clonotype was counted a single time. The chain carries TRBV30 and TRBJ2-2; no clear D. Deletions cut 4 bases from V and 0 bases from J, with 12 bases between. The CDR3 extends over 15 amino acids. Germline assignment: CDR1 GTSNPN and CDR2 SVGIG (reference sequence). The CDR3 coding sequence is TGTGCCTGGAAGTATCCCGATGCGAACACCGGGGAGCTGTTTTTT. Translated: CAWKYPDANTGELFF.

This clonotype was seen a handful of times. The CDR3 here is CASSPPGTSGVHEQYF. The CDR3 DNA sequence: TGTGCCAGCAGCCCACCCGGGACTAGCGGGGTCCACGAGCAGTACTTC. This rearrangement joins TRBV6-6 to TRBJ2-7, with TRBD2 matching over 13 bases. CDR3 length: 16 residues. V lost 6 bases, J lost 5 bases, and 10 bases stayed unmatched. Germline loops: CDR1 MNHNY, CDR2 SVGAGI (reference sequence).

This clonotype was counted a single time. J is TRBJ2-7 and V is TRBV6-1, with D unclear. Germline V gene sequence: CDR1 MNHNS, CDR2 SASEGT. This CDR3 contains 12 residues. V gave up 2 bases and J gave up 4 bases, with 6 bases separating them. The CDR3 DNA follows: TGTGCCAGCAGTGAAAGGGCATACGAGCAGTACTTC. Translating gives CASSERAYEQYF.

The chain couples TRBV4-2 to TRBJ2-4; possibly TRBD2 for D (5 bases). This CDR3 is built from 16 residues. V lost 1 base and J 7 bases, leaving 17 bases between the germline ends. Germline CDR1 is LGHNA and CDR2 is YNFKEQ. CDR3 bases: TGTGCCAGCAGCCAAGCCCAGACCCGGGGTCAGAACATTCAGTACTTC. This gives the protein CASSQAQTRGQNIQYF.

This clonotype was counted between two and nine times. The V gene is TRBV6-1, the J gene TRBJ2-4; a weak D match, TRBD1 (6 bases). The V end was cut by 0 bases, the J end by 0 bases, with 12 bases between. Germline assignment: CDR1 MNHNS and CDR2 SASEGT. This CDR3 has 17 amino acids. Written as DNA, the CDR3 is TGTGCCAGCAGTGAAGCCGGGACAACGCTAGCCAAAAACATTCAGTACTTC. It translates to CASSEAGTTLAKNIQYF.